The clone carrying this T cell receptor (beta chain) appeared once. Its antigen is still unknown. These data are taken from a study of blood T cells in healthy people across ages. The extraction recovered at least 6 micrograms of total RNA per sample. This CDR3 region has 16 residues. V was clipped by 2 bases and J by 6 bases; unmatched bases: 8. The germline gives CDR1 SGHTA, CDR2 FQGTGA. Primers used in a second PCR of about 6 to 11 cycles were a sample-barcoded 5' primer and a J-beta primer mix. Template switching added a 12-random-nucleotide identifier to every cDNA molecule. TCRdb itself ran the 5' RACE reads through MiXCR, one entry per CDR3 protein. The sample shows hundreds of thousands of distinct CDR3 sequences, approximately 55% of them seen only once. Study-wide results and limits: TCR beta diversity was tightly associated with the proportion of naive T cells. It was the long-lived donors that had more naive CD4+ cells and higher diversity than aged donors.

The sample taken for sequencing was blood. The chain uses TRBV7-3 and TRBJ2-1, with 9 bases matching TRBD2. The source is an elderly man in good health. CDR3 DNA: TGTGCCAGCAGCTTAGCCGGGACTAGCCGTTCCAATGAGCAGTTCTTC. Its protein product is CASSLAGTSRSNEQFF.